The 18 T cell receptor beta chains below come from one sample, sequenced in a study of blood T cell repertoires in COVID-19. TCRdb keeps only in-frame clones here, not all; method: immunoSEQ multiplex PCR. Of under 250,000 clones listed, 89% are singletons. The sample consisted of peripheral blood. The receptors originated from a woman in her thirties or forties with acute or convalescent COVID-19.

J is TRBJ2-1 and V is TRBV7-9, with D tentatively TRBD2 (5 bases). V dropped 6 bases and J dropped 7 bases, with 10 bases sitting between them. The CDR3 extends over 12 amino acids. CDR1 and CDR2 from the germline V gene are SEHNR and FQNEAQ (reference sequence). CDR3 loop: CASSPTGNEQFF. The CDR3, as DNA: TGTGCCAGCAGTCCGACGGGGAATGAGCAGTTCTTC.

CDR3 region: CASEANFNYGYTF. In nucleotides, the CDR3 is TGTGCCAGCGAGGCGAATTTTAACTATGGCTACACCTTC. The chain joins TRBV2 to TRBJ1-2; D is uncertain. The CDR3 spans 13 residues. CDR1 is SNHLY and CDR2 is FYNNEI in the germline V gene. Trimming removed 8 bases at V and 1 base at J, with 11 bases between.

This rearrangement joins TRBV5-1 to TRBJ2-3; D may be TRBD2 (6 bases). From germline, CDR1 is SGHRS and CDR2 YFSETQ. With 4 bases removed from V and 5 bases from J, the gap between germline ends came to 14 bases. The CDR3 has 14 residues. As DNA, the CDR3 is TGCGCCAGCAGCGCGGGCCGGGGAGGAGATACGCAGTATTTT. Amino acid sequence: CASSAGRGGDTQYF.

The chain carries TRBV11-2 and TRBJ1-5; D possibly corresponds to TRBD1 (6 bases). Germline V gene sequence: CDR1 SGHAT, CDR2 FQNNGV. The CDR3 spans 15 residues. Deletions cut 5 bases from V and 1 base from J, with 12 bases between. CDR3 region: CASSLRGVSNQPQHF. CDR3 bases: TGTGCCAGCAGCCTCAGGGGAGTAAGCAATCAGCCCCAGCATTTT. Full variable domain (rest looked up from reference TRBV11-2 and TRBJ1-5): EAGVAQSPRYKIIEKRQSVAFWCNPISGHATLYWYQQILGQGPKLLIQFQNNGVVDDSQLPKDRFSAERLKGVDSTLKIQPAKLEDSAVYLCASSLRGVSNQPQHFGDGTRLSIL.

This sequence joins TRBV6-6 and TRBJ1-3; the D gene is possibly TRBD1 (6 bases). The CDR3 totals 15 residues. The germline V gene has CDR1 MNHNY and CDR2 SVGAGI (reference sequence). V lost 1 base and J lost 4, with 11 bases in between. CDR3 loop: CASSYWGGQGNTIYF. The DNA for the CDR3 is TGTGCCAGCAGTTACTGGGGGGGGCAAGGAAACACCATATATTTT.

The CDR3 DNA is TGTGCCAGCAGCTTAGAACTGACGGGGAATAATTCACCCCTCCACTTT. Amino acid sequence: CASSLELTGNNSPLHF. This chain links TRBV7-2 with TRBJ1-6; D is undetermined. Deletions cut 1 base from V and 5 bases from J, with 12 bases between. The CDR3 has 16 amino acids. In germline, CDR1 is SGHTA, CDR2 FQGNSA. The entire variable domain, with the rest obtained from reference TRBV7-2 and TRBJ1-6, is as follows: GAGVSQSPSNKVTEKGKDVELRCDPISGHTALYWYRQSLGQGLEFLIYFQGNSAPDKSGLPSDRFSAERTGGSVSTLTIQRTQQEDSAVYLCASSLELTGNNSPLHFGNGTRLTVT.

The chain links TRBV2 to TRBJ1-2, with 7 bases identical to TRBD1. The CDR3 has 14 residues. Unmatched junction bases numbered 10, after V lost 6 bases and J lost 6 bases. From germline, CDR1 is SNHLY and CDR2 FYNNEI. CDR3 protein: CASRLDRYVDGYTF. CDR3 sequence (DNA): TGTGCCAGCAGACTGGACAGGTACGTCGATGGCTACACCTTC.

The V call is TRBV3-1 (or the pseudogene TRBV3-2), the J call TRBJ1-1; D is ambiguous. Germline loops: CDR1 LGHDT, CDR2 YNNKEL (reference sequence). The CDR3 is 14 residues long. With 1 base removed from V and 0 bases from J, the gap between germline ends came to 6 bases. The CDR3 DNA reads TGTGCCAGCAGCCAAGGTCAGATGAACACTGAAGCTTTCTTT. Protein sequence: CASSQGQMNTEAFF.

The rearrangement joins TRBV24-1 to TRBJ1-2; 7 nucleotides align to TRBD1. The CDR3 length is 15 residues. Germline V lookup: CDR1 KGHDR, CDR2 SFDVKD. Trimming removed 3 bases from V and 4 bases from J; junction bases left unmatched: 7. In nucleotides, the CDR3 is TGTGCCACCAGTGATGCTACAGGGGAGAGCTATGGCTACACCTTC. Protein: CATSDATGESYGYTF.

Only one count was recorded for this clone. CDR3 residues: CASSLSRGYNQPQHF. CDR3 bases: TGTGCCAGCAGCTTATCCAGGGGATACAATCAGCCCCAGCATTTT. This chain connects TRBV5-6 to TRBJ1-5; D possibly corresponds to TRBD1 (6 bases). The CDR3 sequence is 15 residues long. The ends were cut back, 2 bases at V and 3 bases at J, with 12 bases in the middle. CDR1 is SGHDT and CDR2 is YYEEEE in the germline V gene.

The V and J genes are TRBV6-1 and TRBJ2-3; 12 bases agree with TRBD1. Germline V lookup: CDR1 MNHNS, CDR2 SASEGT. The J segment lost 1 base and the V segment lost 4 bases, leaving 6 bases of the junction unmatched. The CDR3 is made up of 17 amino acids. CDR3: CASSAKGTGGGTDTQYF. CDR3 DNA: TGTGCCAGCAGTGCCAAAGGGACAGGGGGCGGCACAGATACGCAGTATTTT.

The chain employs TRBV12-3 or TRBV12-4 and TRBJ2-1; D call uncertain. The V gene lost 1 base and the J gene lost 6 bases, with 7 bases spanning the gap. This CDR3 comprises 13 residues. CDR3 amino acids: CASSLGWSNEQFF. In nucleotides, the CDR3 is TGTGCCAGCAGTTTAGGCTGGAGCAATGAGCAGTTCTTC.

The chain combines TRBV6-5 with TRBJ1-5; D is ambiguous. Trimming took off 0 bases at V and 5 bases at J, with 5 bases between the two ends. This CDR3 region has 13 residues. Germline-derived CDR1 and CDR2 are MNHEY and SVGAGI. The CDR3 DNA follows: TGTGCCAGCAGTTACTCCTCGGATCAGCCCCAGCATTTT. It encodes CASSYSSDQPQHF.

The chain is built from TRBV10-3 and TRBJ2-1; 7 bases line up with TRBD2. The J segment lost 9 bases and the V segment lost 6 bases, leaving 5 bases of the junction unmatched. This CDR3 comprises 12 residues. Germline-derived CDR1 and CDR2 are ENHRY and SYGVKD. CDR3 DNA: TGTGCCATCAGCCCCGGGGAGGGTGAGCAGTTCTTC. Encoded protein: CAISPGEGEQFF.

The J gene is TRBJ1-2, the V gene TRBV11-2; tentatively, D is TRBD1 (6 bases). The ends were cut back, 6 bases at V and 8 bases at J, with 10 bases in the middle. The CDR3 runs to 11 residues. CDR1 is SGHAT and CDR2 is FQNNGV in the germline V gene. The CDR3 region is CASRYTGGYTF. As DNA, the CDR3 is TGTGCCAGCAGGTATACAGGGGGCTACACCTTC.

V usage is TRBV19 and J usage is TRBJ1-6, with a possible D match to TRBD1 (5 bases). Trimming took 1 base from V and 6 from J, leaving 13 bases between them. The CDR3 is made up of 16 amino acids. Germline V gene lookup returns CDR1 LNHDA and CDR2 SQIVND (reference sequence). The DNA for the CDR3 is TGTGCCAGTAGTATAGTAGGGGCACGTTCTAATTCACCCCTCCACTTT. Residues: CASSIVGARSNSPLHF.

The V call is TRBV10-2, the J call TRBJ2-7; 9 bases match TRBD2. V lost 6 bases to trimming and J lost 4 bases; unmatched junction nucleotides: 7. The CDR3 is 14 amino acids. From germline, CDR1 is WSHSY and CDR2 SAAADI. The CDR3 loop is CASRNSGGGYEQYV. CDR3 DNA: TGCGCCAGCAGAAATAGCGGGGGCGGATACGAGCAGTACGTC.

The chain combines TRBV7-6 with TRBJ1-2; 8 bases agree with TRBD1. The ends lost 6 bases at V and 0 bases at J; junction bases unmatched: 6. This CDR3 region has 15 residues. CDR1 is SGHVS, CDR2 FNYEAQ, per germline. CDR3 sequence (DNA): TGTGCCAGCAGTACCCGGGACAGGTCTAACTATGGCTACACCTTC. This codes for CASSTRDRSNYGYTF.